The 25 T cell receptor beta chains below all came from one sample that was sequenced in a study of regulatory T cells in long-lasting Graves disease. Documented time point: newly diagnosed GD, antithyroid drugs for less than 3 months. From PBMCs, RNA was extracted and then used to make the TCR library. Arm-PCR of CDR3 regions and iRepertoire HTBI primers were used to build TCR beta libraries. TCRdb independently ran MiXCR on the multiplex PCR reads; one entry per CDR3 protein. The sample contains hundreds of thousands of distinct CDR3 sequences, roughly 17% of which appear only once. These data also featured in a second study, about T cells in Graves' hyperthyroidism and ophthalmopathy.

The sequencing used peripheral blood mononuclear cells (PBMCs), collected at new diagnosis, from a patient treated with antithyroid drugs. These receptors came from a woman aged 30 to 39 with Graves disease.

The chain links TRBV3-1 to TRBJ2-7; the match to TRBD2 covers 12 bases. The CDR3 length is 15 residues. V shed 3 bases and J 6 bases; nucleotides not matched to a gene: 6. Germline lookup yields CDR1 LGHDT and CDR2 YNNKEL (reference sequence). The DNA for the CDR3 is TGTGCCAGCAGCCATTTTCTAGCGGGAGGGGGCGAGCAGTACTTC. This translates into CASSHFLAGGGEQYF.

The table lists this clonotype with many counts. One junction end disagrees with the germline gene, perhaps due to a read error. The DNA of the CDR3 is TGTGCCAGCAGCTTATTCAGGGCTGCTAATGAAAAACTGTTTTTT. It is translated as CASSLFRAANEKLFF. This chain connects TRBV28 to TRBJ1-4; possibly TRBD1 for D (5 bases). CDR1 MDHEN and CDR2 SYDVKM come from the germline V gene. The CDR3 loop spans 15 amino acids.

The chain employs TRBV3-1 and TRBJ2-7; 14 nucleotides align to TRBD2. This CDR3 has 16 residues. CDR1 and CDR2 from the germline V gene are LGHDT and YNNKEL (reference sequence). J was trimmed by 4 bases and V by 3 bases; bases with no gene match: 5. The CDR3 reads CASSQGTSGRLYEQYF. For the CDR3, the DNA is TGTGCCAGCAGCCAGGGGACTAGCGGGAGACTTTACGAGCAGTACTTC.

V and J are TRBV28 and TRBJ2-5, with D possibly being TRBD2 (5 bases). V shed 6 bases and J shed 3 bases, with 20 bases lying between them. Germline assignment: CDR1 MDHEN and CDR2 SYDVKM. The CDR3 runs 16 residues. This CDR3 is CASSPLFGKGEETQYF. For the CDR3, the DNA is TGTGCCAGCAGCCCCCTATTCGGGAAGGGAGAAGAGACCCAGTACTTC.

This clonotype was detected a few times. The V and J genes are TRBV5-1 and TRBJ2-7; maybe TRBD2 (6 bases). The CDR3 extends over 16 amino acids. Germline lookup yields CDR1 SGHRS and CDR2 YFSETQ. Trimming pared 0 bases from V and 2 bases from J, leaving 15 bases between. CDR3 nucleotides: TGCGCCAGCAGCTTGGTGGGGGGTTTTGGCGCCTACGAGCAGTACTTC. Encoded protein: CASSLVGGFGAYEQYF.

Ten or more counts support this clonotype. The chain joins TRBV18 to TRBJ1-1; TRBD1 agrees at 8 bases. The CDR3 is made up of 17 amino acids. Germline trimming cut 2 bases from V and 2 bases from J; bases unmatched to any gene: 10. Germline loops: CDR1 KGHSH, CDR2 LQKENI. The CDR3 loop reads CASSPRTGNIANTEAFF. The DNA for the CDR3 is TGTGCCAGCTCACCAAGGACAGGGAATATCGCTAACACTGAAGCTTTCTTT. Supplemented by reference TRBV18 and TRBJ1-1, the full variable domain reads NAGVMQNPRHLVRRRGQEARLRCSPMKGHSHVYWYRQLPEEGLKFMVYLQKENIIDESGMPKERFSAEFPKEGPSILRIQQVVRGDSAAYFCASSPRTGNIANTEAFFGQGTRLTVV.

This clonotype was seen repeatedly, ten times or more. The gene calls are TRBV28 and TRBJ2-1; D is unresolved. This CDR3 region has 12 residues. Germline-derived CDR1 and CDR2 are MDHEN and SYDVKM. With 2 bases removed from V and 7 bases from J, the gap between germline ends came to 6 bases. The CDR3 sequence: CASSLTENEQFF. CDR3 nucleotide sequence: TGTGCCAGCAGTTTAACCGAGAATGAGCAGTTCTTC.

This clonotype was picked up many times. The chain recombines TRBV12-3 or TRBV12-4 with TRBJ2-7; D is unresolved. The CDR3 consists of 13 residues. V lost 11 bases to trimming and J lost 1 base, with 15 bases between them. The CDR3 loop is CAVGEHGSYEQYF. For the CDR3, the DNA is TGTGCCGTTGGAGAGCACGGATCCTACGAGCAGTACTTC.

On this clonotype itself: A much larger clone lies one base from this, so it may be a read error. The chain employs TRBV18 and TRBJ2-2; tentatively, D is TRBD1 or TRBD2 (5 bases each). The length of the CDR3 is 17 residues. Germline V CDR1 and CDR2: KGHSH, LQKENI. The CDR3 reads CASSRWSTDTNTGERFF. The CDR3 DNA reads TGTGCCAGCTCCCGCTGGTCGACAGACACGAACACCGGGGAGCGGTTTTTT.

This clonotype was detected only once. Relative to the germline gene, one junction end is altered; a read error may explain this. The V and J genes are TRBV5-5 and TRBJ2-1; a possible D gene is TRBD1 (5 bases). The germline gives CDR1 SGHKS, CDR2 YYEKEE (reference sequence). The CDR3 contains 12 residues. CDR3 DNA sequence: TGTGCCAGCAGCTTTTGGGGCAATGGGCAGTTCTTC. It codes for CASSFWGNGQFF.

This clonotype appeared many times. The CDR3 is CAISEDRGGEAFF. As DNA, the CDR3 is TGTGCCATCAGTGAGGACAGGGGGGGTGAAGCTTTCTTT. V gene TRBV10-3 combines with J gene TRBJ1-1; 9 bases line up with TRBD1. CDR3 length: 13 amino acids. Trimming at V came to 2 bases and at J to 7 bases, leaving 2 bases not matched to a gene. Germline CDR1 is ENHRY and CDR2 is SYGVKD.

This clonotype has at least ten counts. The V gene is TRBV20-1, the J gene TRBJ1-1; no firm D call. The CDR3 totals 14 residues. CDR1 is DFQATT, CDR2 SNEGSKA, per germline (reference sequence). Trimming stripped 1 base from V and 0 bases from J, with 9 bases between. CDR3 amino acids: CSARGPPMNTEAFF. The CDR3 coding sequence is TGCAGTGCTAGAGGCCCCCCTATGAACACTGAAGCTTTCTTT.

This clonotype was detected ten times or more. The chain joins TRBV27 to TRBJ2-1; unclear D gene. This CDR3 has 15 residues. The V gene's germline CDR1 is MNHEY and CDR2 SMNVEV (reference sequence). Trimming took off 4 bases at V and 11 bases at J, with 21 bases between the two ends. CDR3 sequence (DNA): TGTGCCAGCAGTTCCGCCCCCGACCCACCACAGAAGCAGTTCTTC. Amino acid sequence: CASSSAPDPPQKQFF.

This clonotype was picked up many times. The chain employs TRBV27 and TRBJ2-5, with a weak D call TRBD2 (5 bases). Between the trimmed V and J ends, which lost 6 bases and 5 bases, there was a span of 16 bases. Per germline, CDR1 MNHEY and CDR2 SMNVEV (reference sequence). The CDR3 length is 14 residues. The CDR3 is CASRSVRERETQYF. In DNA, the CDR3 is TGTGCCAGCAGGTCGGTTCGGGAAAGGGAGACCCAGTACTTC.

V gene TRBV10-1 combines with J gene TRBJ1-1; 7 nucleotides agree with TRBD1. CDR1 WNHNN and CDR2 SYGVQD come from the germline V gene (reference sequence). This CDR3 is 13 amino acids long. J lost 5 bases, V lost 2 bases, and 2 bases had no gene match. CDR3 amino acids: CASSEDRVTEAFF. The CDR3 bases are TGCGCCAGCAGTGAGGACAGGGTTACTGAAGCTTTCTTT.

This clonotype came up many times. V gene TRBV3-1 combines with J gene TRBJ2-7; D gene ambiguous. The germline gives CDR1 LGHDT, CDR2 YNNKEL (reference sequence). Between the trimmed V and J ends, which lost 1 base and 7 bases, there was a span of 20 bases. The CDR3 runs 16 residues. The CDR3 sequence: CASSQVWTELMGEQYF. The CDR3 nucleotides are TGTGCCAGCAGCCAAGTCTGGACCGAGCTTATGGGGGAGCAGTACTTC.

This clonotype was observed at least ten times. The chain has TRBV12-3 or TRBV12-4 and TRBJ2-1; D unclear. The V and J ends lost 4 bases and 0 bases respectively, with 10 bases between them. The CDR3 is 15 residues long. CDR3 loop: CASSSGASSYNEQFF. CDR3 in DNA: TGTGCCAGCAGTTCCGGCGCTAGCTCCTACAATGAGCAGTTCTTC.

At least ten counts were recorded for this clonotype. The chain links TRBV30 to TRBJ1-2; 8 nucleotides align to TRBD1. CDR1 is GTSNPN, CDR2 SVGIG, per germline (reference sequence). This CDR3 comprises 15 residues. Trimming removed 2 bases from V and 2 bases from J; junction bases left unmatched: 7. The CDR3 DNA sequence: TGTGCCTGGAGTTTCCAGGGGGCGATCAACTATGGCTACACCTTC. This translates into CAWSFQGAINYGYTF.

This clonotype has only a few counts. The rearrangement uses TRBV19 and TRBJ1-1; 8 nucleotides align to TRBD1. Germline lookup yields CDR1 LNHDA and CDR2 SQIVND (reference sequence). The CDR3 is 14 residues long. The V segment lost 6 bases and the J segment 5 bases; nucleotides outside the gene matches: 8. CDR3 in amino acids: CASRRTGSSTEAFF. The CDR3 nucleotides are TGTGCCAGTAGACGGACAGGGTCGAGTACTGAAGCTTTCTTT.

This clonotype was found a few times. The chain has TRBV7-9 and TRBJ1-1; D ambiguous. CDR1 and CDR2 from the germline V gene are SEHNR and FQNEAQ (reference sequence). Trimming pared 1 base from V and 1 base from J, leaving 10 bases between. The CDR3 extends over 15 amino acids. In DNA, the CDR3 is TGTGCCAGCAGCTTAGGGTCGGGGAGGAACACTGAAGCTTTCTTT. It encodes CASSLGSGRNTEAFF.

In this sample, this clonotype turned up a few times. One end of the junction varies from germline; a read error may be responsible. For the CDR3, the DNA is TGCAGTGCTAGTCCCAGCCTCCCGGCGAGCGGGAGCCCACTCTTC. Protein sequence: CSASPSLPASGSPLF. The chain links TRBV20-1 to TRBJ2-7; 8 bases are shared with TRBD2. Germline V lookup: CDR1 DFQATT, CDR2 SNEGSKA (reference sequence). This CDR3 contains 15 residues.

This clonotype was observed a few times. The CDR3 DNA follows: TGCAGTGCTAGAACCCCGACTTTGCAGTATTTT. Translation: CSARTPTLQYF. The chain links TRBV20-1 to TRBJ2-3; no firm D call. The CDR3 has 11 amino acids. CDR1 is DFQATT and CDR2 is SNEGSKA in the germline V gene (reference sequence). Trimming took off 2 bases at V and 11 bases at J, with 11 bases between the two ends.

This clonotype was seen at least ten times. CDR3 nucleotides: TGTGCCTGGAGTGTATTCCCGGGACAGTCGCCTCAGCCCCAGCATTTT. Residues: CAWSVFPGQSPQPQHF. The chain uses TRBV30 and TRBJ1-5; 7 bases align to TRBD1. Germline trimming cut 0 bases from V and 6 bases from J; bases unmatched to any gene: 11. CDR1 is GTSNPN and CDR2 is SVGIG in the germline V gene (reference sequence). The CDR3 runs 16 residues.

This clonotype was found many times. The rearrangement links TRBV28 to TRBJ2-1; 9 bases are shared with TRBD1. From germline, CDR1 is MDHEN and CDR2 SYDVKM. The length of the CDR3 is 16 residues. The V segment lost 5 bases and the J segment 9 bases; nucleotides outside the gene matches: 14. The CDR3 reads CASSGPSGQGAGEQFF. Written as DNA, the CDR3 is TGTGCCAGCAGTGGTCCGTCGGGACAGGGTGCCGGTGAGCAGTTCTTC.

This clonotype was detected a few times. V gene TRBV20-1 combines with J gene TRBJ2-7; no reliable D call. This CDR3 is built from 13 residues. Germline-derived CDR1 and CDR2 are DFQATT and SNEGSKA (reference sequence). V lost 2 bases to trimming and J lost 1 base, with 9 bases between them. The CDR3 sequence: CSARTAGSYEQYF. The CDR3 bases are TGCAGTGCTAGAACAGCAGGTTCCTACGAGCAGTACTTC.